A selection of T cell receptor beta chains follows, all from one sample in a study of CD8 T cells in ankylosing spondylitis. A single record per CDR3 protein comes from TCRdb applying MiXCR to the 5' RACE reads. The sample has just over 350,000 distinct CDR3 sequences, roughly 20% seen once. The sequenced sample was blood, either unsorted or a sorted T cell fraction (not recorded which). The source is a male donor with ankylosing spondylitis or in good health (not recorded which). Both conserved end residues are part of each CDR3. Each record gives: CDR3 protein, CDR3 DNA, clone size, D gene, V gene, J gene. A D gene is named only where the DNA matches it firmly. Some rows have no size entry. The others give once, few or many, or a class for an expanded clone.

CASSPDRANNEQFF,TGCGCCAGCAGCCCTGACAGGGCAAACAATGAGCAGTTCTTC,.,TRBD1,TRBV5-1,TRBJ2-1
CASSLGLAGGFEQFF,TGTGCCAGCAGCTTGGGTCTAGCGGGGGGATTTGAGCAGTTCTTC,few,TRBD2,TRBV5-4,TRBJ2-1
CAWSGTEETQYF,TGTGCCTGGAGTGGAACAGAAGAGACCCAGTACTTC,.,.,TRBV30,TRBJ2-5
CASSYEPGQLYEQYF,TGCGCCAGCAGCTACGAACCGGGACAACTCTACGAGCAGTACTTC,few,.,TRBV5-1,TRBJ2-7
CASSYWGESRDTQYF,TGTGCCAGCAGTTACTGGGGGGAGTCCCGAGATACGCAGTATTTT,.,.,TRBV6-5,TRBJ2-3
CASSLGLGNLYQETQYF,TGTGCCAGCAGCTTGGGACTCGGCAACCTGTACCAAGAGACCCAGTACTTC,.,.,TRBV11-2,TRBJ2-5
CASSLWRGTGEQYF,TGTGCCAGCAGTTTATGGAGAGGGACAGGGGAGCAGTACTTC,.,TRBD1,TRBV28,TRBJ2-7
CASSYFTTAGQETQYF,TGTGCCAGCAGTTACTTTACCACAGCGGGCCAAGAGACCCAGTACTTC,.,.,TRBV6-5,TRBJ2-5
CASSHGLTDTQYF,TGTGCCAGCAGCCACGGGCTGACGGATACGCAGTATTTT,.,.,TRBV12-3/TRBV12-4,TRBJ2-3
CASSLAGRGPPSTDTQYF,TGTGCCAGCAGCTTAGCGGGGCGGGGGCCCCCCAGCACAGATACGCAGTATTTT,.,.,TRBV7-2,TRBJ2-3
CASSQEPGQGSGELFF,TGCGCCAGCAGCCAAGAACCGGGACAGGGATCCGGGGAGCTGTTTTTT,.,TRBD1,TRBV4-1,TRBJ2-2
CASSAGLPSNTGELFF,TGCGCCAGCAGTGCGGGACTCCCTTCGAACACCGGGGAGCTGTTTTTT,.,.,TRBV10-1,TRBJ2-2
CSVHTVRTDTQYF,TGCAGCGTCCACACCGTACGCACAGATACGCAGTATTTT,.,.,TRBV29-1,TRBJ2-3
CASSLSGLTSSPDEQFF,TGCGCCAGCAGCTTATCAGGGTTGACTAGCTCCCCCGATGAGCAGTTCTTC,.,TRBD2,TRBV5-1,TRBJ2-1
CASSQEPRGETQYF,TGTGCCAGCAGCCAAGAACCCAGGGGTGAGACCCAGTACTTC,few,.,TRBV4-2,TRBJ2-5
CASSPPPGTKYEQYF,TGTGCCAGCAGTCCCCCCCCCGGGACAAAATACGAGCAGTACTTC,few,.,TRBV27,TRBJ2-7
CASRDRDPSYEQYF,TGTGCCAGCAGGGACCGGGACCCGTCCTACGAGCAGTACTTC,.,.,TRBV6-1,TRBJ2-7
CSVEEDRGDTGELFF,TGCAGCGTTGAAGAGGACAGGGGGGACACCGGGGAGCTGTTTTTT,few,TRBD1,TRBV29-1,TRBJ2-2
CASIFVKGANEQFF,TGTGCCAGCATCTTTGTCAAAGGGGCCAATGAGCAGTTCTTC,.,.,TRBV7-9,TRBJ2-1
CASGSNEKLFF,TGTGCGAGCGGGTCTAATGAAAAACTGTTTTTT,few,.,TRBV7-2,TRBJ1-4
CASSLSAGLAGVRPDTQYF,TGTGCCAGCAGTTTATCGGCCGGTCTAGCGGGGGTCCGCCCAGATACGCAGTATTTT,many,TRBD2,TRBV27,TRBJ2-3
CSAHRVGRSSYEQYF,TGCAGTGCCCACCGGGTGGGTAGGAGCTCCTACGAGCAGTACTTC,few,.,TRBV20-1,TRBJ2-7
CASSPGPTGELFF,TGTGCCAGCAGCCCCGGCCCCACCGGGGAGCTGTTTTTT,.,.,TRBV3-1,TRBJ2-2
CASSWNQPQHF,TGTGCCAGCAGTTGGAATCAGCCCCAGCATTTT,.,.,TRBV12-3/TRBV12-4,TRBJ1-5
CATSDQATPYEQYF,TGTGCCACCAGTGACCAGGCGACCCCCTACGAGCAGTACTTC,.,.,TRBV24-1,TRBJ2-7
CSARPPWRGDTGELFF,TGCAGTGCTAGGCCCCCATGGAGGGGTGATACCGGGGAGCTGTTTTTT,few,.,TRBV20-1,TRBJ2-2
CASSEALAANTGELFF,TGTGCCAGCAGTGAAGCACTAGCGGCGAACACCGGGGAGCTGTTTTTT,.,TRBD2,TRBV2,TRBJ2-2
CASSQVDGISYEQYF,TGCGCCAGCAGCCAAGTAGACGGGATCTCCTACGAGCAGTACTTC,.,.,TRBV4-1,TRBJ2-7
CASSQEGYSTWFNEQFF,TGTGCCAGCAGCCAAGAAGGATACAGTACTTGGTTCAATGAGCAGTTCTTC,.,.,TRBV3-1,TRBJ2-1
CASSSLAGDRTDTQYF,TGTGCCAGCAGCTCCCTAGCGGGGGATCGGACAGATACGCAGTATTTT,few,TRBD2,TRBV3-1,TRBJ2-3
CASSLGQGLGNEQFF,TGTGCCAGCAGCTTGGGACAGGGTCTAGGAAATGAGCAGTTCTTC,few,TRBD1,TRBV7-8,TRBJ2-1
CASSPGQGVNEQYF,TGTGCCAGCAGCCCCGGACAGGGGGTCAACGAGCAGTACTTC,.,TRBD1,TRBV9,TRBJ2-7
CASSQTGGFNEQFF,TGTGCCAGCAGTCAAACAGGGGGCTTCAATGAGCAGTTCTTC,few,TRBD1,TRBV12-3/TRBV12-4,TRBJ2-1
CASSQFGTTTDTQYF,TGCGCCAGCAGCCAATTCGGGACAACCACAGATACGCAGTATTTT,few,.,TRBV4-1,TRBJ2-3
CASSPPWDPYEQYF,TGTGCCAGCTCACCTCCATGGGACCCCTACGAGCAGTACTTC,.,.,TRBV18,TRBJ2-7
CASSLAGIKKETQYF,TGCGCCAGCAGCTTGGCCGGGATTAAAAAAGAGACCCAGTACTTC,once,.,TRBV5-1,TRBJ2-5
CASSLGGVGFYEQYF,TGTGCCAGCAGTTTAGGTGGGGTTGGGTTCTACGAGCAGTACTTC,.,.,TRBV27,TRBJ2-7